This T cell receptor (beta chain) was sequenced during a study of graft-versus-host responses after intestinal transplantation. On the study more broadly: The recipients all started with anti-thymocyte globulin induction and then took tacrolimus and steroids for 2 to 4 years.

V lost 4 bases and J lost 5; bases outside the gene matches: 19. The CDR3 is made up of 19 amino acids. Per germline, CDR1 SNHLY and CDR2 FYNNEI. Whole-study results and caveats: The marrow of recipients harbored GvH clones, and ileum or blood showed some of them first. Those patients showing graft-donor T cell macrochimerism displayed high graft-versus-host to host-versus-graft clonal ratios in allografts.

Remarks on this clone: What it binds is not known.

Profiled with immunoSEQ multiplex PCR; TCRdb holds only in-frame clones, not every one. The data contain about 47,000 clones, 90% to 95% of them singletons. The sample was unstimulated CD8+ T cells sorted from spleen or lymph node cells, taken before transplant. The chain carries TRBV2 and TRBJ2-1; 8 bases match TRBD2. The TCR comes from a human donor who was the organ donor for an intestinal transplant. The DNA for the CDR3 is TGTGCCAGCAGTGTTCTGTTGGGGTTGGCGGGGGGCAAACACAATGAGCAGTTCTTC. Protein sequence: CASSVLLGLAGGKHNEQFF.